Described below is a single T cell receptor (beta chain) sequence and its context. This sample stems from a study of control samples from healthy donors and cancer patients. The CDR3 is made up of 17 amino acids. Per the germline V gene, CDR1 is ENHRY and CDR2 is SYGVKD. Losses at the gene ends were 6 bases for V and 0 bases for J; bases not matched to a gene: 10. Only in-frame clones appear in the TCRdb table, and some are missing; sequencing was by immunoSEQ multiplex PCR. Seen here are approximately 26,000 clones, around four fifths observed once, and the top ten hold 20% to 25%. The sample comprised PBMCs. The chain uses TRBV10-3 and TRBJ2-3; 9 positions agree with TRBD1. This sequence was found in a man aged 60 to 75 with colorectal cancer. As DNA, the CDR3 is TGTGCCATCAGCCGGGACAGGGAGCTTACTAGCACAGATACGCAGTATTTT. Protein sequence: CAISRDRELTSTDTQYF.